The clone carrying this T cell receptor (beta chain) has only a few counts. Germline V gene sequence: CDR1 SGHNT, CDR2 YENEEA. The CDR3 extends over 16 amino acids. V shed 4 bases and J 5 bases; nucleotides not matched to a gene: 11. All of the donors resided in Nashville, Tennessee, and each was a Caucasian adult. Roughly 84 million PBMCs served as the genomic DNA source for unsorted samples. Once extracted for a subset, genomic DNA was divided evenly among several immunoSEQ plates. Sequencing used immunoSEQ multiplex PCR; TCRdb keeps in-frame clones, though not all of them. The table has around 500,000 clones, 76% seen once. These data belong to a study of shared clonotypes between healthy human individuals. Overall study: The people who gave samples were two women and a few men aged 18 to 49.

The chain carries TRBV11-3 and TRBJ2-7, with 10 nucleotides matching TRBD1. The sequenced sample was PBMCs. The TCR comes from a woman in her thirties or forties in good health. Some clones in this sample may be carry-over from other donors' samples. The CDR3 region is CASSSGGQGGRNEQYF. In nucleotides, the CDR3 is TGTGCCAGCAGCTCCGGCGGACAGGGGGGTCGGAACGAGCAGTACTTC.